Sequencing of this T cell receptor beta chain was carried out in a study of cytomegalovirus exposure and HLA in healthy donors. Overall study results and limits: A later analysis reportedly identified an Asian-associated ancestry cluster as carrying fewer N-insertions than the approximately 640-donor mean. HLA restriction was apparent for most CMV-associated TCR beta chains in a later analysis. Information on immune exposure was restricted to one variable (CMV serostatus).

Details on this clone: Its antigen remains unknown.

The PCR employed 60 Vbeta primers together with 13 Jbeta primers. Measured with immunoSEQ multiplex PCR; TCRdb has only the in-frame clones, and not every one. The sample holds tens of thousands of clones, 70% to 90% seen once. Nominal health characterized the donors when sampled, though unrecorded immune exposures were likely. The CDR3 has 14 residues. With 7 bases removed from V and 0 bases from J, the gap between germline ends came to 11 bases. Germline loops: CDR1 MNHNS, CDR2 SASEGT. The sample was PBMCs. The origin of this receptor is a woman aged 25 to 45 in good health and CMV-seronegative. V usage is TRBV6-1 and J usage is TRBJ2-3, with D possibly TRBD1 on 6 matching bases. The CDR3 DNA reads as TGTGCCAGCACGATACAGGGAAGCACAGATACGCAGTATTTT. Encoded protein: CASTIQGSTDTQYF.